This is a list of T cell receptor beta chains from one sample in a study of blood T cell repertoires in COVID-19. Some clones are missing from TCRdb's copy, which holds only in-frame ones; the method was immunoSEQ multiplex PCR. The profile shows 200,000 to 250,000 clones, about nine tenths of them singletons. Sample: PBMCs or T cells enriched from blood (not recorded which). Source of these receptors: a woman aged 25 to 39 who had recovered from COVID-19. CDR3s include the opening cysteine and the closing phenylalanine or tryptophan. The D gene is left open where the match is weak. A clone size is listed for some rows: how often the clone was seen (once, few, many), or a class if it is expanded.

TRBD1	TRBV7-3	TRBJ2-2	NA	TGTGCCAGCAGCTTAAACAGGGGCGAGACCGGGGAGCTGTTTTTT	CASSLNRGETGELFF
TRBD1	TRBV4-3	TRBJ1-2	NA	TGCGCCAGCAGCCCTGGACAGGGGGCATACTATGGCTACACCTTC	CASSPGQGAYYGYTF
TRBD1	TRBV19	TRBJ1-1	NA	TGTGCCAGTAGCGCACAGGGGCCTGAAGCTTTCTTT	CASSAQGPEAFF
NA	TRBV3-1/TRBV3-2	TRBJ1-2	NA	TGTGCCAGCAGCCAAGAAGCTCGGACACCCTACACCTTC	CASSQEARTPYTF
NA	TRBV5-1	TRBJ2-3	NA	TGCGCCAGCAGCTTGGGGATAGTAAGAGCAAACAGGGGCACAGATACGCAGTATTTT	CASSLGIVRANRGTDTQYF
TRBD1	TRBV19	TRBJ2-2	NA	TGTGCCAGTACACCGGACAGGGTATACACCGGGGAGCTGTTTTTT	CASTPDRVYTGELFF
TRBD1	TRBV2	TRBJ1-2	NA	TGTGCCAGCAGGGGGACAGCCAAAGAGTATGGCTACACCTTC	CASRGTAKEYGYTF
TRBD1	TRBV5-1	TRBJ1-2	NA	TGCGCCAGCAGCTTGGCCGGGACAGCGTATGGCTACACCTTC	CASSLAGTAYGYTF
NA	TRBV27	TRBJ1-6	NA	TGTGCCAGCAGTTTTACAGGTGTGAATTCACCCCTCCACTTT	CASSFTGVNSPLHF
NA	TRBV9	TRBJ1-1	NA	TGTGCCAGCAGCCCCATCCAGACTGAAGCTTTCTTT	CASSPIQTEAFF
NA	TRBV3-1/TRBV3-2	TRBJ1-1	NA	TGTGCCAGCAGCCAAGGCAGGTTCCCTGAAGCTTTCTTT	CASSQGRFPEAFF
NA	TRBV19	TRBJ2-2	NA	TGTGCCAGTAATCCCGGAGGGCGTGGGGAGCTGTTTTTT	CASNPGGRGELFF
TRBD2	TRBV5-4	TRBJ2-5	NA	TGTGCCAGCCGACTAGCGGGGGGGCAAGAGACCCAGTACTTC	CASRLAGGQETQYF
NA	TRBV7-2	TRBJ1-1	NA	TGTGCCAGCAGCTTAGACTACGGAGGCACTGAAGCTTTCTTT	CASSLDYGGTEAFF
TRBD1	TRBV7-2	TRBJ1-1	few	TGTGCCAGCAGCGTCGACAGGGTGAACACTGAAGCTTTCTTT	CASSVDRVNTEAFF
NA	TRBV12-3/TRBV12-4	TRBJ1-1	once	TGTGCCAGCAGTGCCCAGGTGCCTGAAGCTTTCTTT	CASSAQVPEAFF
NA	TRBV9	TRBJ2-1	NA	TGTGCCAGCAGCGTAGAGTTTGCGGAAACCTACAATGAGCAGTTCTTC	CASSVEFAETYNEQFF
TRBD2	TRBV7-2	TRBJ2-7	once	TGTGCCAGTAGCGGGGGCCCATCCTACGAGCAGTACTTC	CASSGGPSYEQYF